A single sample gave rise to the 13 T cell receptor beta chains below, sequenced in a study of blood T cell repertoires in COVID-19. The repertoire was sequenced with immunoSEQ multiplex PCR; TCRdb's copy has only in-frame clones and lacks some. The sample lists more than 85,000 clones, 75% to 90% occurring once. The sample consisted of peripheral blood. The receptors shown here come from a woman aged 70-85 years with acute or convalescent COVID-19.

The chain couples TRBV28 to TRBJ2-2, with 7 bases lining up with TRBD2. The CDR3 is 15 amino acids. Trimming removed 2 bases from V and 5 bases from J; junction bases left unmatched: 5. Per the germline V gene, CDR1 is MDHEN and CDR2 is SYDVKM. The CDR3 coding sequence is TGTGCCAGCAGTTTAGGACTAGTACGTACCGGGGAGCTGTTTTTT. Its translation is CASSLGLVRTGELFF.

By share, this clone counts as medium-sized (0.01 to 0.1%). The chain uses TRBV3-1 (or the pseudogene TRBV3-2) and TRBJ2-1; 7 bases are a match to TRBD2. Germline V gene sequence: CDR1 LGHDT, CDR2 YNNKEL (reference sequence). There are 17 residues in the CDR3. The J segment lost 3 bases and the V segment lost 4 bases, leaving 12 bases of the junction unmatched. CDR3 nucleotide sequence: TGTGCCAGCAGCCCGACCTCCGGGACTATCTTCTACAATGAGCAGTTCTTC. This sequence encodes CASSPTSGTIFYNEQFF.

V is TRBV6-5 and J is TRBJ1-5; 7 nucleotides agree with TRBD1. The germline V gene encodes CDR1 MNHEY and CDR2 SVGAGI. CDR3 length: 16 residues. J gave up 3 bases and V 4 bases, and 9 bases lay outside the gene matches. The CDR3 here is CASSSRQGSVNQPQHF. The CDR3 nucleotides read TGTGCCAGCAGTTCACGACAGGGAAGTGTCAATCAGCCCCAGCATTTT.

J is TRBJ1-6 and V is TRBV5-1; 8 bases line up with TRBD1. CDR1 is SGHRS, CDR2 YFSETQ, per germline. CDR3 length: 18 amino acids. J was trimmed by 4 bases and V by 0 bases; bases with no gene match: 9. The CDR3 spells CASSLAQGQGIYNSPLHF. CDR3 DNA sequence: TGCGCCAGCAGCTTGGCCCAAGGACAGGGAATATATAATTCACCCCTCCACTTT.

V and J are TRBV3-1 (or the pseudogene TRBV3-2) and TRBJ2-2; the match to TRBD2 covers 16 bases. V lost 6 bases, J lost 4 bases, and 14 bases stayed unmatched. The CDR3 contains 20 residues. Germline V gene lookup returns CDR1 LGHDT and CDR2 YNNKEL (reference sequence). CDR3 residues: CASRPYPGLAGGSSTGELFF. The CDR3 DNA sequence: TGTGCCAGCAGACCCTACCCGGGACTAGCGGGAGGGTCGAGCACCGGGGAGCTGTTTTTT.

This clone has just one count. This chain connects TRBV19 to TRBJ1-1; perhaps TRBD1 as D (5 bases). The CDR3 length is 14 residues. Per the germline V gene, CDR1 is LNHDA and CDR2 is SQIVND (reference sequence). V lost 5 bases to trimming and J lost 0 bases, with 10 bases between them. CDR3 region: CASSRTRVNTEAFF. In DNA form, the CDR3 reads TGTGCCAGTAGTCGGACCAGGGTGAACACTGAAGCTTTCTTT.

V gene TRBV5-1 combines with J gene TRBJ2-5; D remains unclear. V was cut by 0 bases and J by 12 bases, with 18 bases left in between. Germline CDR1 and CDR2: SGHRS and YFSETQ. This CDR3 is built from 14 residues. DNA for the CDR3: TGCGCCAGCAGCTTGGAGATCACCTTGAGTCCCAAGTACTTC. Protein sequence: CASSLEITLSPKYF.

The gene calls are TRBV27 and TRBJ1-2, with 7 bases fitting TRBD1. The germline gives CDR1 MNHEY, CDR2 SMNVEV (reference sequence). After removal of 6 bases from V and 2 bases from J, the junction contained 3 bases not matched to a gene. The CDR3 extends over 13 amino acids. The CDR3 DNA follows: TGTGCCAGCAGAGAGACAGGGAACTATGGCTACACCTTC. This encodes CASRETGNYGYTF.

The V call is TRBV12-2, the J call TRBJ1-4; the table's TRBD1 call for D was not verified on the DNA. TRBV12-2 is shown as a pseudogene. The CDR3 consists of 21 residues. CDR3 residues: CASRFFGLLTTGGLANEKLFF. CDR3 nucleotide sequence: TGTGCAAGTCGCTTTTTCGGGCTCCTGACGACAGGGGGCCTGGCTAATGAAAAACTGTTTTTT.

The J gene is TRBJ2-1, the V gene TRBV29-1; D might be TRBD1 (6 bases). Trimming took off 3 bases at V and 1 base at J, with 19 bases between the two ends. Germline V gene lookup returns CDR1 SQVTM and CDR2 ANQGSEA. The CDR3 length is 17 residues. CDR3 residues: CSVDSVRGVLSYNEQFF. DNA for the CDR3: TGCAGCGTTGATAGTGTCAGGGGAGTCCTATCCTACAATGAGCAGTTCTTC.

The rearrangement uses TRBV18 and TRBJ2-1; a possible D gene is TRBD1 (8 bases). V dropped 6 bases and J dropped 10 bases, with 19 bases sitting between them. Per the germline V gene, CDR1 is KGHSH and CDR2 is LQKENI. The CDR3 is 14 residues long. The DNA for the CDR3 is TGTGCCAGCTCCTGGACAGGGATGGGAGGGGAGCAGTTCTTC. It is translated as CASSWTGMGGEQFF.

The chain has TRBV7-9 and TRBJ2-1; 8 bases fit TRBD2. Germline V CDR1 and CDR2: SEHNR, FQNEAQ (reference sequence). The CDR3 length is 16 residues. J was trimmed by 5 bases and V by 0 bases; bases with no gene match: 6. CDR3 sequence: CASSLAITSGNNEQFF. The CDR3 nucleotides are TGTGCCAGCAGCTTAGCGATCACTAGCGGAAACAATGAGCAGTTCTTC.

The CDR3 sequence: CASSLTRTGLGYGYTF. CDR3 DNA sequence: TGTGCCAGCAGTTTAACCCGGACAGGGTTGGGCTATGGCTACACCTTC. The chain has TRBV27 and TRBJ1-2; 8 nucleotides agree with TRBD1. The CDR3 contains 16 residues. From germline, CDR1 is MNHEY and CDR2 SMNVEV (reference sequence). The V segment lost 2 bases and the J segment 4 bases; nucleotides outside the gene matches: 9.